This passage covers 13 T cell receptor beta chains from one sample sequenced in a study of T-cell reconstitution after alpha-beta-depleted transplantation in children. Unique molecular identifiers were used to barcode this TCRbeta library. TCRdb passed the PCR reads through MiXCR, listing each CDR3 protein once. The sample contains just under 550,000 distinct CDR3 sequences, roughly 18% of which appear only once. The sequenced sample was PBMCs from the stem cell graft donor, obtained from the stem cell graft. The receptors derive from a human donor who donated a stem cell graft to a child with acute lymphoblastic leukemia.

The CDR3 region has the DNA TGCAGCGTTGAGACAGGAACTAGGAACACTGAAGCTTTCTTT. It translates to CSVETGTRNTEAFF. The J gene is TRBJ1-1, the V gene TRBV29-1; tentatively, D is TRBD1 (6 bases). V dropped 3 bases and J dropped 1 base, with 12 bases sitting between them. The CDR3 totals 14 residues. Germline V CDR1 and CDR2: SQVTM, ANQGSEA.

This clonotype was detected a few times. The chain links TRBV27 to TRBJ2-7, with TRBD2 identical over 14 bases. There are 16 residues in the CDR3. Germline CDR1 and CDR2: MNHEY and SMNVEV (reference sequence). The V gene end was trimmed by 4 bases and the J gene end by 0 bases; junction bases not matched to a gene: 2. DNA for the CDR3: TGTGCCAGCAGTTGGACTAGCGGGAGGATCTCCTACGAGCAGTACTTC. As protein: CASSWTSGRISYEQYF.

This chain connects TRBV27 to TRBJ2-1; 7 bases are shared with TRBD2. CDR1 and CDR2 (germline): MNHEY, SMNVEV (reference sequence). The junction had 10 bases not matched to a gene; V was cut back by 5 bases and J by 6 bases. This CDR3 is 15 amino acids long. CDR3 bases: TGTGCCAGCAGTCCACAGCGGGAATCGCTCAATGAGCAGTTCTTC. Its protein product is CASSPQRESLNEQFF.

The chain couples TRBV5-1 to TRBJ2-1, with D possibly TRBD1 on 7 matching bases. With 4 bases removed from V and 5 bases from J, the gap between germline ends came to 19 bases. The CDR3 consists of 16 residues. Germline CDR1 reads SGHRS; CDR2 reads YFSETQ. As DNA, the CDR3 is TGCGCCAGCAGCCCCGGAGGGGGCGGGAAAAACAATGAGCAGTTCTTC. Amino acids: CASSPGGGGKNNEQFF. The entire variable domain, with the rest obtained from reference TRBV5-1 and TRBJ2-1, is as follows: KAGVTQTPRYLIKTRGQQVTLSCSPISGHRSVSWYQQTPGQGLQFLFEYFSETQRNKGNFPGRFSGRQFSNSRSEMNVSTLELGDSALYLCASSPGGGGKNNEQFFGPGTRLTVL.

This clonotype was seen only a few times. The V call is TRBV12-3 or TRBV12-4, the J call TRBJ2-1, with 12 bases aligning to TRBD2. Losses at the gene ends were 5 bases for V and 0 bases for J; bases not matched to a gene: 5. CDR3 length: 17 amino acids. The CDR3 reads CASSPGLAGPSYNEQFF. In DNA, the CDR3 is TGTGCCAGCAGTCCCGGACTAGCGGGACCCTCCTACAATGAGCAGTTCTTC.

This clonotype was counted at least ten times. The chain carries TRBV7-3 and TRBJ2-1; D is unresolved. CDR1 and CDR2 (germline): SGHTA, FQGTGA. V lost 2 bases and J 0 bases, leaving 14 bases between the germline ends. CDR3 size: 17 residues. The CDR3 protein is CASSLETEKSSYNEQFF. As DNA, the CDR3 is TGTGCCAGCAGCTTAGAAACAGAGAAGAGCTCCTACAATGAGCAGTTCTTC.

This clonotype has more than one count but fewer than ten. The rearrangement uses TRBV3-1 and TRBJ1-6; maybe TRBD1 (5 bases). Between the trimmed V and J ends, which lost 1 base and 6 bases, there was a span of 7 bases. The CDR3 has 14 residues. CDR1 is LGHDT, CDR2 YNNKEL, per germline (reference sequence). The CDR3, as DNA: TGTGCCAGCAGCCAAGCGACAGCTAATTCACCCCTCCACTTT. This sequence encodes CASSQATANSPLHF.

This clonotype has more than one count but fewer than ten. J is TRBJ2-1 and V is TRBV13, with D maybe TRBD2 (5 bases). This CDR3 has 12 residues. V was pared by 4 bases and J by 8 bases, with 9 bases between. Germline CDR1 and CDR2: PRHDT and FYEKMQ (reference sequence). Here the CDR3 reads CASSSRGDEQFF. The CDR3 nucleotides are TGTGCCAGCAGCTCTCGGGGAGATGAGCAGTTCTTC.

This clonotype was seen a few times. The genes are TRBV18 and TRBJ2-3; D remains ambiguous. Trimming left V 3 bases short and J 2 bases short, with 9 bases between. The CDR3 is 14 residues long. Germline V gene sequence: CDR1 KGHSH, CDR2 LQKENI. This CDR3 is CASSPRRDTDTQYF. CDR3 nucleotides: TGTGCCAGCTCACCGAGAAGGGACACAGATACGCAGTATTTT.

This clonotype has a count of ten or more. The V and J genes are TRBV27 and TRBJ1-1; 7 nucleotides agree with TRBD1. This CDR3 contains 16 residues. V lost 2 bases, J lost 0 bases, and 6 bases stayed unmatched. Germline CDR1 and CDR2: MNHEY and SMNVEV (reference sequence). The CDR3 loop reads CASSLNRGQLNTEAFF. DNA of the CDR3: TGTGCCAGCAGTTTAAATAGGGGGCAACTGAACACTGAAGCTTTCTTT.

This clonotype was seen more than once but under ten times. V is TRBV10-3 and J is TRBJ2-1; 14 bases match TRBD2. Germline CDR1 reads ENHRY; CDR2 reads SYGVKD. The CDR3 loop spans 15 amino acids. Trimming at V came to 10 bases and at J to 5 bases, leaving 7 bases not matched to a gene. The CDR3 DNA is TGTGCCACTGGGACTAGCGGGAGATTGGACAATGAGCAGTTCTTC. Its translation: CATGTSGRLDNEQFF.

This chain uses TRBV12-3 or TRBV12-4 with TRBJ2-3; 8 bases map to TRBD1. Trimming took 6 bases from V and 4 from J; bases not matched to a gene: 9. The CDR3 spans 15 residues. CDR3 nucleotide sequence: TGTGCCAGCAGCCACGGACAGGGAGTGGCAGATACGCAGTATTTT. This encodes CASSHGQGVADTQYF.

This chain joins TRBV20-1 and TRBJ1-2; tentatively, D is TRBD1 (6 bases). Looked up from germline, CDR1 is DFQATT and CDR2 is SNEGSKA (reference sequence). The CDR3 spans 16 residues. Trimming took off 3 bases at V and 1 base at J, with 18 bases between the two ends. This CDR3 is CSASLPGDIVNYGYTF. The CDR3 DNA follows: TGCAGTGCTAGCCTCCCCGGGGACATAGTTAACTATGGCTACACCTTC.